This T cell receptor (beta chain) originates from a study of shared T cell receptors in the human thymus. This table comes from immunoSEQ multiplex PCR, and its TCRdb copy is limited to in-frame clones, with some not included. The sample lists about 380,000 clones, roughly 94% occurring once. Germline loops: CDR1 SGHTA, CDR2 FQGNSA. V trimming: 0 bases; J trimming: 0 bases; junction bases outside the gene matches: 15. The CDR3 length is 21 residues. Sequencing was performed on thymocytes. This TCR came from a human donor. The chain uses TRBV7-2 and TRBJ2-3; 10 nucleotides line up with TRBD2. The CDR3, as DNA: TGTGCCAGCAGCTTAGCGAGGCCACTAGCGGGGCCCGGTTCTAGCACAGATACGCAGTATTTT. Translation gives CASSLARPLAGPGSSTDTQYF.